This TCR beta chain was found in a study of blood T cells in healthy people across ages. This clonotype was counted a few times. With a J-beta primer mix and a sample-barcoded 5' primer, a second PCR ran about 7 to 12 cycles. Each CDR3 protein gets one entry after TCRdb re-called the 5' RACE reads with MiXCR. The sample records fewer than 2 million distinct CDR3 sequences, roughly 43% being singletons. Sequenced input: blood. This TCR came from a human donor in good health.

The CDR3 loop reads CSVHLGVDSEQYF. CDR3 DNA sequence: TGCAGCGTCCACTTGGGAGTCGATTCCGAGCAGTACTTC. This sequence joins TRBV29-1 and TRBJ2-7; tentatively, D is TRBD2 (5 bases). Trimming shortened V by 6 bases and J by 6 bases, and 18 bases separated the two germline ends. The CDR3 contains 13 residues. Germline CDR1 reads SQVTM; CDR2 reads ANQGSEA.